This T cell receptor beta chain was profiled in a study of T cell changes during pregnancy in multiple sclerosis. Profiling relied on immunoSEQ multiplex PCR, and the TCRdb table lists in-frame clones only, not all of them. In the table there are 55,000 to 85,000 clones, 90% to 95% of which are singletons. Unmatched junction bases numbered 4, after V lost 4 bases and J lost 2 bases. The CDR3 is 14 amino acids. Looked up from germline, CDR1 is SQVTM and CDR2 is ANQGSEA. The TCR sequence derives from a female donor with multiple sclerosis, enrolled in a pregnancy study. Sequences were derived from peripheral blood, sampled in the third trimester of pregnancy. V and J are TRBV29-1 and TRBJ1-2; TRBD1 aligns across 10 bases. The CDR3 is CSVVGQGGNYGYTF. Here the CDR3 DNA reads TGCAGCGTTGTCGGACAGGGGGGAAACTATGGCTACACCTTC. The full variable domain, in which reference TRBV29-1 and TRBJ1-2 provide the parts outside the CDR3, is SAVISQKPSRDICQRGTSLTIQCQVDSQVTMMFWYRQQPGQSLTLIATANQGSEATYESGFVIDKFPISRPNLTFSTLTVSNMSPEDSSIYLCSVVGQGGNYGYTFGSGTRLTVV.